This T cell receptor (beta chain) was retrieved from a study of T-cell reconstitution after alpha-beta-depleted transplantation in children. Overall study findings and caveats: Expanded graft clones numbering several hundred reportedly gave rise to alpha-beta T cells about two months after transplant. Surviving recipient T cells and intrathymic progenitors accounted for some patients' high TCRbeta diversity at day 60. Most T-cell counts and diversity one year after the transplant came from T cells that were newly produced.

Unique molecular identifiers were used to barcode this TCRbeta library. TCRdb used MiXCR to reprocess the PCR reads, holding one entry per CDR3 protein. The sample consists of roughly 340,000 distinct CDR3 sequences, around 15% of them appearing once. This clonotype was counted at least ten times. Its specificity is unknown. The CDR3 has 13 amino acids. Germline V gene sequence: CDR1 LGHNA, CDR2 YNFKEQ. V lost 6 bases and J 0 bases, leaving 6 bases between the germline ends. The material was PBMCs, mostly from graft donor cells, obtained 360 days after TCRalphabeta/CD19-depleted stem cell transplant. The receptor's source is a male patient between 2 and 15 years old who had a stem cell transplant for acute lymphoblastic leukemia, so the T cells may come from the graft donor. The J gene is TRBJ1-5, the V gene TRBV4-2; D ambiguous. The CDR3 sequence: CASSRDSNQPQHF. CDR3 coding DNA: TGTGCCAGCAGTCGTGATAGCAATCAGCCCCAGCATTTT.